This entry describes one T cell receptor beta chain. Its antigen is unidentified. The CDR3 covers 16 residues. From germline, CDR1 is SGHDT and CDR2 YYEEEE. The germline V and J ends were trimmed by 1 base and 3 bases, with 16 bases remaining between them. The data were taken from a study of identical twins. Study-level findings and limits: Modelling approaches yielded underestimates of out-of-frame TCR alpha sharing between monozygotic twins. Fewer insertions marked abundant cord blood beta clonotypes; young adult naive trended weakly, memory not at all.

A universal primer site was added by template switching, and unique molecular identifiers were carried by the cDNA. TCRdb processed the 5' RACE reads anew with MiXCR; each CDR3 protein has one entry. This table has around 530,000 distinct CDR3 sequences, 13% to 15% appearing once. These data are also associated with another study on yellow fever vaccine responses in identical twins.

The chain combines TRBV5-6 with TRBJ1-2, with D uncertain. The receptor was isolated from a woman aged 18-29 years in good health. Material for sequencing was CD4+ T cells sorted from blood. The CDR3 region is CASSLLGGAKYYGYTF. CDR3 nucleotide sequence: TGTGCCAGCAGCTTGTTGGGTGGAGCAAAATACTATGGCTACACCTTC.